This T cell receptor beta chain was sequenced during a study of blood T cell repertoires in COVID-19. Study-wide context: Sites across the United States, Italy and Spain contributed samples from acute and convalescent COVID-19. From T cells, B-cell-depleted T cells, or PBMCs came the material, which was cDNA or gDNA.

The V segment lost 6 bases and the J segment 1 base; nucleotides outside the gene matches: 6. The germline gives CDR1 MDHEN, CDR2 SYDVKM. This CDR3 comprises 15 residues. Study processing details: Reference gene primer amplification yielded estimated nucleated cell counts. Data came from immunoSEQ multiplex PCR; TCRdb stores just in-frame clones and leaves some out. V, J and clone size were drawn from that table, and D and trimming were deduced from the DNA. The table records around 140,000 clones, 80% to 90% of them present only once. Sequences were obtained from peripheral blood. The rearrangement joins TRBV28 to TRBJ1-5, with TRBD1 matching 7 bases. The sequence was collected from a man aged 55-75 years with active or convalescent COVID-19. For the CDR3, the DNA is TGTGCCAGCAGCCTCGGGACAGTAAGCAATCAGCCCCAGCATTTT. Protein sequence: CASSLGTVSNQPQHF.